These 27 T cell receptor beta chains came from one sample sequenced in a study of blood T cell repertoires in COVID-19. Clones were sequenced by immunoSEQ multiplex PCR, and TCRdb holds only the in-frame ones, with some missing. The sample yields under 200,000 clones, around 86% seen once. The sample was peripheral blood. The receptors here all came from a woman of 80 years or more in a cohort sampled during active or convalescent COVID-19.

This clone was observed a handful of times. J is TRBJ1-3 and V is TRBV4-3, with 8 bases matching TRBD1. With 0 bases clipped from V and 4 bases from J, the junction kept 2 bases outside the gene matches. The V gene's germline CDR1 is LGHNA and CDR2 YSLEER. The CDR3 has 15 residues. The CDR3 DNA follows: TGCGCCAGCAGCCAAGACAGGGGGCTGGGAAACACCATATATTTT. It yields the protein CASSQDRGLGNTIYF.

This chain uses TRBV27 with TRBJ1-1; 8 positions match TRBD1. The V gene end was trimmed by 3 bases and the J gene end by 1 base; junction bases not matched to a gene: 10. Germline V lookup: CDR1 MNHEY, CDR2 SMNVEV (reference sequence). This CDR3 region has 17 residues. The chain's CDR3 is CASSLIWTGYENTEAFF. The CDR3, as DNA: TGTGCCAGCAGTTTGATCTGGACAGGGTATGAGAACACTGAAGCTTTCTTT.

J is TRBJ1-4 and V is TRBV11-2; 8 nucleotides match TRBD1. There are 15 residues in the CDR3. V was pared by 4 bases and J by 7 bases, with 8 bases of the junction left unmatched. Germline V gene sequence: CDR1 SGHAT, CDR2 FQNNGV. DNA for the CDR3: TGTGCCAGCAGCTCCGGACAGGGTGTCGGTGAAAAACTGTTTTTT. Amino acids: CASSSGQGVGEKLFF.

V gene TRBV5-1 combines with J gene TRBJ2-7, with D possibly TRBD2 on 7 matching bases. The V end lost 0 bases, the J end lost 3 bases, and 19 bases lay between the germline ends. This CDR3 is built from 17 residues. Germline lookup yields CDR1 SGHRS and CDR2 YFSETQ. The CDR3 protein is CASSLGGGDYTYYEQYV. The CDR3 nucleotides read TGCGCCAGCAGCTTGGGGGGGGGCGATTATACCTACTACGAGCAGTACGTC.

The chain joins TRBV2 to TRBJ1-4; 7 bases are a match to TRBD1. CDR1 and CDR2 from the germline V gene are SNHLY and FYNNEI. The CDR3 has 15 residues. The V segment lost 6 bases and the J segment 4 bases; nucleotides outside the gene matches: 8. CDR3 sequence: CASSTGTANNEKLFF. Here the CDR3 DNA reads TGTGCCAGCAGCACCGGGACAGCCAATAATGAAAAACTGTTTTTT.

V usage is TRBV18 and J usage is TRBJ1-1; 9 nucleotides agree with TRBD1. V was pared by 1 base and J by 11 bases, with 14 bases of the junction left unmatched. CDR1 is KGHSH, CDR2 LQKENI, per germline. The length of the CDR3 is 16 residues. The CDR3 sequence is CASSPQRGQGASGAFF. The CDR3, as DNA: TGTGCCAGCTCACCACAACGGGGACAGGGCGCCTCCGGCGCTTTCTTT. Complete variable domain (other parts from reference TRBV18 and TRBJ1-1): NAGVMQNPRHLVRRRGQEARLRCSPMKGHSHVYWYRQLPEEGLKFMVYLQKENIIDESGMPKERFSAEFPKEGPSILRIQQVVRGDSAAYFCASSPQRGQGASGAFFGQGTRLTVV.

The chain couples TRBV30 to TRBJ2-7, with 9 bases identical to TRBD1. This CDR3 comprises 12 residues. V dropped 5 bases and J dropped 3; count of bases not matched to a gene: 2. Germline CDR1 GTSNPN, CDR2 SVGIG (reference sequence). For the CDR3, the DNA is TGTGCCTGGGGGACAGGGAACTACGAGCAGTACGTC. Its protein product is CAWGTGNYEQYV.

This rearrangement joins TRBV3-1 (or the pseudogene TRBV3-2) to TRBJ1-2; D not resolved. CDR1 LGHDT and CDR2 YNNKEL come from the germline V gene (reference sequence). V was clipped by 0 bases and J by 0 bases, with 11 bases between them. The CDR3 contains 16 residues. CDR3 in DNA: TGTGCCAGCAGCCAAGACAGATTTCGAACTAACTATGGCTACACCTTC. Encoded protein: CASSQDRFRTNYGYTF.

This clone occurred once. The chain carries TRBV24-1 and TRBJ2-5; 12 nucleotides align to TRBD1. J lost 5 bases, V lost 0 bases, and 3 bases had no gene match. The CDR3 totals 16 residues. Germline CDR1 reads KGHDR; CDR2 reads SFDVKD. The DNA of the CDR3 is TGTGCCACCAGTGATTTGGGGACAGGGGGCTGGGAGACCCAGTACTTC. Protein product: CATSDLGTGGWETQYF.

The chain uses TRBV11-2 and TRBJ1-1, with D unresolved. The germline CDR1 and CDR2 sequences are SGHAT and FQNNGV. V was cut by 3 bases and J by 4 bases, with 15 bases left in between. CDR3 length: 15 amino acids. For the CDR3, the DNA is TGTGCCAGCAGCTTTATGCCACGGAGTGGCACTGAAGCTTTCTTT. Protein: CASSFMPRSGTEAFF.

The chain links TRBV7-6 to TRBJ2-5; D is possibly TRBD2 (5 bases). Germline V CDR1 and CDR2: SGHVS, FNYEAQ. The length of the CDR3 is 15 residues. V was trimmed by 5 bases and J by 2 bases, leaving 15 bases between them. The CDR3: CASSPISSGQETQYF. Here the CDR3 DNA reads TGTGCCAGCAGCCCTATCTCAAGCGGACAAGAGACCCAGTACTTC.

The J gene is TRBJ2-1, the V gene TRBV6-6; 9 bases agree with TRBD1. V shed 6 bases, J shed 8 bases, and the junction held 8 bases outside the gene matches. The V gene's germline CDR1 is MNHNY and CDR2 SVGAGI (reference sequence). The CDR3 covers 14 residues. The CDR3 region has the DNA TGTGCCAGCAGAATGATGGACAGGGGTGATGAGCAGTTCTTC. Residues: CASRMMDRGDEQFF.

V gene TRBV4-3 combines with J gene TRBJ1-1; no reliable D call. With 0 bases removed from V and 4 bases from J, the gap between germline ends came to 12 bases. CDR1 and CDR2 from the germline V gene are LGHNA and YSLEER. The CDR3 totals 15 residues. Written as DNA, the CDR3 is TGCGCCAGCAGCCAAGATCCGGGGTGGGCCACTGAAGCTTTCTTT. Translation: CASSQDPGWATEAFF.

The rearrangement uses TRBV27 and TRBJ1-5, with D uncertain. V shed 3 bases and J shed 4 bases, with 4 bases lying between them. The CDR3 is 12 residues long. Germline V gives CDR1 MNHEY, CDR2 SMNVEV (reference sequence). The DNA for the CDR3 is TGTGCCAGCAGTTTCCCGAATCAGCCCCAGCATTTT. Translation gives CASSFPNQPQHF.

The rearrangement joins TRBV7-9 to TRBJ2-5, with TRBD2 matching over 9 bases. The V gene's germline CDR1 is SEHNR and CDR2 FQNEAQ (reference sequence). J lost 4 bases, V lost 8 bases, and 5 bases had no gene match. This CDR3 is built from 13 residues. This CDR3 is CASSRGGGETQYF. CDR3 nucleotide sequence: TGTGCCAGCTCGCGGGGGGGAGGAGAGACCCAGTACTTC.

The table lists this clone with many counts. The chain combines TRBV28 with TRBJ1-6; D perhaps matches TRBD1 (5 bases). CDR3 length: 14 residues. Trimming took 10 bases from V and 4 from J, leaving 14 bases between them. Germline-derived CDR1 and CDR2 are MDHEN and SYDVKM. The CDR3 region has the DNA TGTGCCATGCAAAGGGGAGGATATAATTCACCCCTCCACTTT. Its protein product is CAMQRGGYNSPLHF.

The chain joins TRBV7-9 to TRBJ2-2, with unresolved D. CDR3 length: 18 amino acids. Germline V gives CDR1 SEHNR, CDR2 FQNEAQ (reference sequence). V gave up 4 bases and J gave up 2 bases, with 20 bases separating them. CDR3 in amino acids: CASSSPMRGNGNTGELFF. CDR3 nucleotide sequence: TGTGCCAGCAGCTCCCCTATGCGAGGAAACGGAAACACCGGGGAGCTGTTTTTT.

The chain recombines TRBV7-9 with TRBJ2-3; D call uncertain. Germline CDR1 SEHNR, CDR2 FQNEAQ (reference sequence). V dropped 5 bases and J dropped 6 bases, with 12 bases sitting between them. The CDR3 sequence is 13 residues long. CDR3 bases: TGTGCCAGCAGCATTTCAGTCTCGGATACGCAGTATTTT. As protein: CASSISVSDTQYF.

The genes are TRBV19 and TRBJ2-4; 7 bases are a match to TRBD2. V lost 6 bases and J lost 3; bases outside the gene matches: 17. The CDR3 extends over 18 amino acids. Germline-derived CDR1 and CDR2 are LNHDA and SQIVND (reference sequence). For the CDR3, the DNA is TGTGCCAGTAGGATACGGGGCGGGGGAGAGTTGGGCAAAAACATTCAGTACTTC. Translated: CASRIRGGGELGKNIQYF.

The chain is built from TRBV18 and TRBJ1-1; no firm D call. Per the germline V gene, CDR1 is KGHSH and CDR2 is LQKENI. This CDR3 has 13 amino acids. The V and J ends lost 2 bases and 7 bases respectively, with 11 bases between them. The CDR3 loop is CASSPNPEGEAFF. CDR3 DNA sequence: TGTGCCAGCTCACCAAACCCAGAGGGTGAAGCTTTCTTT.

The chain recombines TRBV19 with TRBJ1-6; D gene uncertain. The ends were cut back, 5 bases at V and 7 bases at J, with 9 bases in the middle. Germline CDR1 and CDR2: LNHDA and SQIVND (reference sequence). The CDR3 runs 13 residues. Here the CDR3 reads CASSLGANSPLHF. The CDR3 region has the DNA TGTGCCAGTAGTCTGGGCGCAAATTCACCCCTCCACTTT.

The chain has TRBV18 and TRBJ2-1, with a possible D match to TRBD1 (6 bases). Per germline, CDR1 KGHSH and CDR2 LQKENI. The CDR3 is 15 amino acids. The germline V and J ends were trimmed by 3 bases and 6 bases, with 15 bases remaining between them. DNA of the CDR3: TGTGCCAGCTCACCTTCTCAGGGGCGTTCCAATGAGCAGTTCTTC. Translating it yields CASSPSQGRSNEQFF.

This chain joins TRBV18 and TRBJ1-5; 7 bases are a match to TRBD1. There are 17 residues in the CDR3. J gave up 4 bases and V 2 bases, and 11 bases lay outside the gene matches. Germline-derived CDR1 and CDR2 are KGHSH and LQKENI. For the CDR3, the DNA is TGTGCCAGCTCACCATTCGTTGTGACAGGGAGTAATCAGCCCCAGCATTTT. The encoded protein is CASSPFVVTGSNQPQHF.

The chain combines TRBV2 with TRBJ1-3; 9 positions agree with TRBD1. Germline values: CDR1 SNHLY, CDR2 FYNNEI. With V trimmed by 8 bases and J by 10 bases, 9 bases remained unmatched. The CDR3 consists of 13 residues. The CDR3 DNA is TGTGCCAGCCGAGGACAGGGGCTAGAGACCATATATTTT. Residues: CASRGQGLETIYF.

CDR3 amino acids: CASRTGTGWIDTQYF. The CDR3 DNA sequence: TGTGCCAGCAGAACCGGGACAGGGTGGATAGATACGCAGTATTTT. The chain employs TRBV6-5 and TRBJ2-3, with TRBD1 identical over 9 bases. CDR1 and CDR2 from the germline V gene are MNHEY and SVGAGI. V shed 6 bases and J 5 bases; nucleotides not matched to a gene: 9. The CDR3 has 15 amino acids.

The chain has TRBV30 and TRBJ1-2, with 9 bases identical to TRBD1. With V trimmed by 3 bases and J by 7 bases, 3 bases remained unmatched. Germline assignment: CDR1 GTSNPN and CDR2 SVGIG (reference sequence). This CDR3 comprises 12 residues. The CDR3 DNA reads as TGTGCCTGGAGCGGGACAGGGTTTGGCTACACCTTC. It translates to CAWSGTGFGYTF.

The gene calls are TRBV9 and TRBJ1-2; TRBD1 is a possible D gene (5 bases). V lost 0 bases and J 6 bases, leaving 12 bases between the germline ends. The CDR3 extends over 14 amino acids. The germline gives CDR1 SGDLS, CDR2 YYNGEE. CDR3 nucleotide sequence: TGTGCCAGCAGCGTAGCTTGGGACTCCCATGGCTACACCTTC. This translates into CASSVAWDSHGYTF.